These 2 T cell receptor beta chains were all obtained from the same sample, sequenced in a study of T-cell memory formation after mild COVID-19. TCRdb re-called the 5' RACE reads through MiXCR, storing one row per CDR3 protein. Of some 150,000 distinct CDR3 sequences listed, 15% to 20% are singletons. The source material was PBMCs or a T cell subset sorted from them (not recorded which). Source of these receptors: an adult woman who had mild COVID-19 (a few samples of this study predate the infection). Cell type and time point are not known.

This clonotype turned up a few times. This chain links TRBV24-1 with TRBJ2-2, with 7 bases identical to TRBD1. The J segment lost 0 bases and the V segment lost 3 bases, leaving 12 bases of the junction unmatched. Germline V gene sequence: CDR1 KGHDR, CDR2 SFDVKD. The CDR3 runs to 19 residues. CDR3 in amino acids: CATSDPLRPTGSNTGELFF. CDR3 coding DNA: TGTGCCACCAGTGATCCCCTCAGACCGACAGGGTCGAACACCGGGGAGCTGTTTTTT.

The chain joins TRBV5-1 to TRBJ2-1, with 10 positions matching TRBD2. The germline gives CDR1 SGHRS, CDR2 YFSETQ. The CDR3 totals 15 residues. V dropped 4 bases and J dropped 1; count of bases not matched to a gene: 2. The DNA for the CDR3 is TGCGCCAGCAGCGTAGCGGGGGGTTCCTACAATGAGCAGTTCTTC. It yields the protein CASSVAGGSYNEQFF.